What follows are 10 T cell receptor beta chains derived from one specimen sequenced in a study of spatial heterogeneity in lung cancer. TCRdb reanalysed the 5' RACE reads using MiXCR and keeps one entry per CDR3 protein. The repertoire holds about 48,000 distinct CDR3 sequences, with 5.3% as singletons. Documented time point: sample taken at primary tumor resection. The study sequenced unsorted whole RNA from tumor, nontumor lung or frozen PBMC. The source material was PBMCs, sampled at surgery. The source of these receptors is a male donor with early-stage non-small cell lung cancer.

Here the CDR3 DNA reads TGCGCCAGCAGCTTGGGACTGAGCACAGATACGCAGTATTTT. Translating it yields CASSLGLSTDTQYF. The chain employs TRBV5-1 and TRBJ2-3; D uncertain. This CDR3 is built from 14 residues. Between the trimmed V and J ends, which lost 0 bases and 0 bases, there was a span of 5 bases. Germline values: CDR1 SGHRS, CDR2 YFSETQ.

V is TRBV11-2 and J is TRBJ1-4; D unclear. Germline CDR1 and CDR2: SGHAT and FQNNGV. Trimming left V 11 bases short and J 0 bases short, with 13 bases between. The CDR3 covers 14 residues. The CDR3 loop reads CASYNGATNEKLFF. The CDR3 DNA is TGTGCCTCATATAACGGGGCAACTAATGAAAAACTGTTTTTT.

About this clonotype itself: A much larger clone lies one base from this, so it may be a read error. The J gene is TRBJ1-5, the V gene TRBV6-2 or TRBV6-3; 8 bases align to TRBD1. The CDR3 contains 14 residues. Trimming removed 5 bases from V and 3 bases from J; junction bases left unmatched: 3. In germline, CDR1 is MNHEY, CDR2 SVGEGT. The CDR3 DNA is TGTGCCAGCAGTCCGACAGGGGCCAATCAGCCCCAGCATTTT. Amino acids: CASSPTGANQPQHF.

This clonotype was seen ten or more times. The chain is built from TRBV20-1 and TRBJ2-7; either TRBD1 or TRBD2 may fit D (5 bases each). The CDR3 contains 14 residues. V lost 2 bases to trimming and J lost 2 bases, with 13 bases between them. Looked up from germline, CDR1 is DFQATT and CDR2 is SNEGSKA (reference sequence). The CDR3: CSARLPGPAYEQYF. CDR3 nucleotide sequence: TGCAGTGCTAGACTTCCGGGACCAGCCTACGAGCAGTACTTC.

This clonotype showed up many times. The CDR3 DNA reads TGTGCCAGCAACCGGGACTATAATTTGGTGGATACGCAGTATTTT. This sequence encodes CASNRDYNLVDTQYF. This rearrangement joins TRBV2 to TRBJ2-3, with 7 bases that match TRBD2. Trimming cost V 7 bases and J 6 bases; bases outside gene matches: 13. The V gene's germline CDR1 is SNHLY and CDR2 FYNNEI. The CDR3 has 15 amino acids.

This clonotype was picked up many times. V gene TRBV28 combines with J gene TRBJ2-7; D not certain. Trimming removed 5 bases at V and 2 bases at J, with 7 bases between. The CDR3 totals 12 residues. Germline CDR1 is MDHEN and CDR2 is SYDVKM. The CDR3 here is CASSPTPYEQYF. The CDR3, as DNA: TGTGCCAGCAGTCCTACCCCCTACGAGCAGTACTTC.

In regard to this clonotype: A much larger clone is a single base away; this may be a read error. The chain is built from TRBV28 and TRBJ1-2; D remains unclear. V shed 3 bases and J shed 8 bases, with 10 bases lying between them. CDR3 length: 12 residues. From germline, CDR1 is MDHEN and CDR2 SYDVKM. CDR3 nucleotide sequence: TGTGCCAGCAGTTTGCAGGTAACCGGCTACACCTTC. The encoded protein is CASSLQVTGYTF.

This clonotype occurred many times. The chain employs TRBV29-1 and TRBJ2-4, with no clear D. CDR1 and CDR2 (germline): SQVTM, ANQGSEA. V dropped 7 bases and J dropped 5 bases, with 6 bases sitting between them. This CDR3 region has 10 residues. This chain's CDR3 is CSALENIQYF. The CDR3 nucleotides read TGCAGCGCCCTAGAAAACATTCAGTACTTC. The full variable domain, rest sourced from reference TRBV29-1 and TRBJ2-4, is SAVISQKPSRDICQRGTSLTIQCQVDSQVTMMFWYRQQPGQSLTLIATANQGSEATYESGFVIDKFPISRPNLTFSTLTVSNMSPEDSSIYLCSALENIQYFGAGTRLSVL.

This clonotype was recorded at least ten times. The chain carries TRBV6-2 or TRBV6-3 and TRBJ2-6; tentatively, D is TRBD1 (5 bases). The CDR3 runs to 19 residues. V lost 4 bases and J lost 0, with 19 bases in between. Germline loops: CDR1 MNHEY, CDR2 SVGEGT. CDR3 sequence: CASSSLRAGSYSGANVLTF. The CDR3 DNA sequence: TGTGCCAGCAGTTCCCTCAGGGCAGGTTCTTACTCTGGGGCCAACGTCCTGACTTTC.

This clonotype turned up a few times. J is TRBJ2-3 and V is TRBV12-3 or TRBV12-4, with 12 bases aligning to TRBD2. The CDR3 is 16 residues long. The J segment lost 3 bases and the V segment lost 1 base, leaving 2 bases of the junction unmatched. This CDR3 is CASSLGGTSGTDTQYF. Written as DNA, the CDR3 is TGTGCCAGCAGTTTAGGTGGGACTAGCGGGACAGATACGCAGTATTTT.